These T cell receptor beta chains were read from a single sample in a study of CD8+ T cells in alopecia areata. Some clones are missing from TCRdb's copy, which holds only in-frame ones; the method was immunoSEQ multiplex PCR. The table shows around 34,000 clones, with 45% to 60% occurring only once. Sequencing was carried out using NKG2D-high CD8+ T cells sorted from blood. These receptors originate from a human donor with alopecia areata. Each CDR3 is given with its conserved first and last residue. D genes are given only for firm matches. Clone size is stated in some rows and not others, as once, few, many or a class when expanded.

D	J	size	V	CDR3	DNA
TRBD1	TRBJ1-1	NA	TRBV28	CASSRRQGKVPEAFF	TGTGCCAGCAGTAGACGACAGGGAAAGGTCCCTGAAGCTTTCTTT
TRBD1	TRBJ1-2	few	TRBV10-3	CAIREDRGGLGYTF	TGTGCCATCAGGGAGGACAGGGGCGGTCTTGGCTACACCTTC
NA	TRBJ1-2	once	TRBV5-4	CASSSGERADGYTF	TGTGCCAGCAGCTCGGGAGAAAGGGCGGATGGCTACACCTTC
TRBD2	TRBJ2-1	many	TRBV4-1	CASSHLLAHHNEQFF	TGCGCCAGCAGCCACCTACTAGCGCACCACAATGAGCAGTTCTTC
NA	TRBJ2-2	NA	TRBV29-1	CSVEELAGELFF	TGCAGCGTTGAAGAACTGGCCGGGGAGCTGTTTTTT
NA	TRBJ1-2	NA	TRBV27	CASSNEQGTF	TGTGCCAGCAGTAACGAACAAGGGACCTTC
TRBD1	TRBJ2-2	NA	TRBV27	CASSSIPTGVGELFF	TGTGCCAGCAGTTCAATACCGACAGGGGTCGGGGAGCTGTTTTTT
TRBD1	TRBJ2-1	many	TRBV6-4	CASSSGTGGINEQFF	TGTGCCAGCAGTTCCGGGACAGGGGGGATAAATGAGCAGTTCTTC
NA	TRBJ2-1	NA	TRBV28	CASSSLRDEQFF	TGTGCCAGCAGTTCCCTCCGGGATGAGCAGTTCTTC
TRBD1	TRBJ1-1	NA	TRBV19	CASTLGRGRGNTEAFF	TGTGCCAGTACCCTCGGCAGGGGGCGCGGGAACACTGAAGCTTTCTTT
NA	TRBJ2-2	few	TRBV7-9	CASSSQGTGELFF	TGTGCCAGCAGCTCACAGGGCACCGGGGAGCTGTTTTTT
TRBD1	TRBJ2-5	few	TRBV28	CASSLFSRGLETQYF	TGTGCCAGCAGTTTATTCTCCAGGGGGCTGGAGACCCAGTACTTC
NA	TRBJ2-2	few	TRBV7-8	CASSHHVGRRDTGELFF	TGTGCCAGCAGCCACCACGTTGGTAGGAGGGACACCGGGGAGCTGTTTTTT
NA	TRBJ2-3	NA	TRBV9	CASSVGGTPTDTQYF	TGTGCCAGCAGCGTAGGCGGGACCCCTACAGATACGCAGTATTTT
NA	TRBJ2-7	NA	TRBV7-9	CASSPSGVTYEQYF	TGTGCCAGCAGCCCCTCGGGGGTAACCTACGAGCAGTACTTC
NA	TRBJ2-5	NA	TRBV5-1	CASSDGGEEGETQYF	TGCGCCAGCAGCGATGGGGGAGAGGAGGGAGAGACCCAGTACTTC
NA	TRBJ1-4	NA	TRBV9	CASSVDGTPGEKLFF	TGTGCCAGCAGCGTAGATGGGACTCCCGGCGAAAAACTGTTTTTT
NA	TRBJ2-7	many	TRBV19	CASSPSGTPSSYEQYF	TGTGCCAGCTCCCCGAGCGGGACACCTAGCTCCTACGAGCAGTACTTC
TRBD1	TRBJ2-7	NA	TRBV29-1	CSVSTGDEQYF	TGCAGCGTGAGTACAGGGGACGAGCAGTACTTC
NA	TRBJ2-1	NA	TRBV2	CASSGTDSSYNEQFF	TGTGCCAGCAGTGGGACAGATAGCTCCTACAATGAGCAGTTCTTC
NA	TRBJ1-2	once	TRBV6-5	CASSLGGNGYTF	TGTGCCAGCAGCCTAGGGGGGAATGGCTACACCTTC
NA	TRBJ1-1	NA	TRBV5-3	CASSLHRQNTEAFF	TGTGCCAGCAGCTTGCATCGACAGAACACTGAAGCTTTCTTT